These 11 T cell receptor beta chains came from one sample sequenced in a study of blood T cell repertoires in COVID-19. Libraries were prepared by immunoSEQ multiplex PCR; TCRdb keeps only in-frame clonotypes and omits some of them. The sample shows 45,000 to 55,000 clones, 70% to 80% of them seen only once. Sequencing input: PBMCs or T cells enriched from blood (not recorded which). The receptors here all came from a woman aged 45-65 years with acute COVID-19.

The chain couples TRBV19 to TRBJ1-2; TRBD1 might be the D (6 bases). The germline V gene has CDR1 LNHDA and CDR2 SQIVND (reference sequence). V dropped 7 bases and J dropped 4 bases, with 13 bases sitting between them. The CDR3 loop spans 13 amino acids. The CDR3 here is CASTGDLGYGYTF. CDR3 nucleotides: TGTGCCAGTACAGGGGACCTCGGCTATGGCTACACCTTC.

The rearrangement joins TRBV29-1 to TRBJ1-1; TRBD1 is a possible D gene (5 bases). CDR1 is SQVTM and CDR2 is ANQGSEA in the germline V gene. The CDR3 spans 13 residues. V lost 1 base, J lost 1 base, and 7 bases lay in between. As DNA, the CDR3 is TGCAGCGTTGAAGGGCAGGGGAACACTGAAGCTTTCTTT. The encoded protein is CSVEGQGNTEAFF.

This clone was observed many times. The chain combines TRBV11-1 with TRBJ2-7; TRBD1 agrees at 9 bases. V lost 6 bases, J lost 5 bases, and 8 bases stayed unmatched. This CDR3 region has 14 residues. Germline CDR1 and CDR2: SGHAT and FQDESV (reference sequence). CDR3 loop: CASSRGTGQHEQYF. The CDR3 nucleotides are TGTGCCAGCAGTAGAGGGACAGGGCAACACGAGCAGTACTTC.

The genes are TRBV2 and TRBJ2-7; D gene uncertain. The CDR3 is 12 amino acids. Germline CDR1 SNHLY, CDR2 FYNNEI. With 10 bases removed from V and 2 bases from J, the gap between germline ends came to 12 bases. The CDR3 loop is CATSWQTYEQYF. The CDR3 DNA sequence: TGTGCCACCTCTTGGCAGACCTACGAGCAGTACTTC. Variable domain in full (rest from reference TRBV2 and TRBJ2-7): EPEVTQTPSHQVTQMGQEVILRCVPISNHLYFYWYRQILGQKVEFLVSFYNNEISEKSEIFDDQFSVERPDGSNFTLKIRSTKLEDSAMYFCATSWQTYEQYFGPGTRLTVT.

The J gene is TRBJ2-7, the V gene TRBV14; 8 positions match TRBD2. The CDR3 is made up of 16 amino acids. J was trimmed by 1 base and V by 3 bases; bases with no gene match: 8. In germline, CDR1 is SGHDN, CDR2 FVKESK. CDR3 sequence: CASSHFSGGGSYEQYF. DNA of the CDR3: TGTGCCAGCAGCCACTTCAGCGGGGGTGGGTCCTACGAGCAGTACTTC.

The chain carries TRBV7-2 and TRBJ2-3, with a tentative D call TRBD1 (5 bases). CDR3 size: 14 residues. CDR1 is SGHTA and CDR2 is FQGNSA in the germline V gene. Trimming shortened V by 4 bases and J by 0 bases, and 8 bases separated the two germline ends. This CDR3 is CASSSQGSTDTQYF. The CDR3 nucleotides are TGTGCCAGCAGCTCGCAGGGAAGCACAGATACGCAGTATTTT.

This sequence joins TRBV6-5 and TRBJ1-6; no reliable D call. This CDR3 is 15 amino acids long. CDR1 and CDR2 (germline): MNHEY, SVGAGI. V was trimmed by 0 bases and J by 6 bases, leaving 9 bases between them. CDR3 residues: CASSYSTQLNSPLHF. The CDR3 nucleotides are TGTGCCAGCAGTTACTCGACTCAGCTTAATTCACCCCTCCACTTT.

V gene TRBV6-5 combines with J gene TRBJ1-5; TRBD1 is a possible D gene (5 bases). The CDR3 runs 13 residues. The germline CDR1 and CDR2 sequences are MNHEY and SVGAGI. V lost 6 bases and J lost 9, with 15 bases in between. DNA of the CDR3: TGTGCCAGCAGCTCACAGGTCCCTGGGCCCCAGCATTTT. This gives the protein CASSSQVPGPQHF.

The V and J genes are TRBV19 and TRBJ1-3; D unresolved. The length of the CDR3 is 14 residues. Germline V gene data show CDR1 as LNHDA and CDR2 as SQIVND (reference sequence). V was cut by 8 bases and J by 4 bases, with 15 bases left in between. CDR3 sequence (DNA): TGTGCCAGTTCGGACCGCGGGGTCGGAAACACCATATATTTT. It translates to CASSDRGVGNTIYF.

The rearrangement joins TRBV30 to TRBJ2-2, with D tentatively TRBD1 (7 bases). The V end lost 4 bases, the J end lost 4 bases, and 10 bases lay between the germline ends. Per germline, CDR1 GTSNPN and CDR2 SVGIG (reference sequence). The CDR3 spans 13 residues. DNA of the CDR3: TGTGCCTGGAACAGGGGAGGCACCGGGGAGCTGTTTTTT. As protein: CAWNRGGTGELFF. Complete variable domain (other parts from reference TRBV30 and TRBJ2-2): SQTIHQWPATLVQPVGSPLSLECTVEGTSNPNLYWYRQAAGRGLQLLFYSVGIGQISSEVPQNLSASRPQDRQFILSSKKLLLSDSGFYLCAWNRGGTGELFFGEGSRLTVL.

V gene TRBV11-3 combines with J gene TRBJ2-5; TRBD2 agrees at 14 bases. Per germline, CDR1 SGHNT and CDR2 YENEEA. The CDR3 is 16 residues long. V lost 3 bases and J lost 6; bases outside the gene matches: 6. CDR3 bases: TGTGCCAGCAGCTTCTCCGGGACTAGCGGGGGCAAGACCCAGTACTTC. It codes for CASSFSGTSGGKTQYF.